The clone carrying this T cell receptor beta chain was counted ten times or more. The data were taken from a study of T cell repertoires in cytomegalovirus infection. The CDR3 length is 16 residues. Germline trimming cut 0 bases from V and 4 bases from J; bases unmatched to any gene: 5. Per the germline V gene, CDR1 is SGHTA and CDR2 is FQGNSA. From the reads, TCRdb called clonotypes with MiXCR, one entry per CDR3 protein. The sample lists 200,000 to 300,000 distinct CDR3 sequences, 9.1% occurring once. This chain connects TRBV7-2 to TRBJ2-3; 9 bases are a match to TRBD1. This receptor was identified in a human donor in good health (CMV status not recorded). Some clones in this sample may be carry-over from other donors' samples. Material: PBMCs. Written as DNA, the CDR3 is TGTGCCAGCAGCTTAGCGCTGGGACAGGGCCCAGATACGCAGTATTTT. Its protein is CASSLALGQGPDTQYF.